The clone carrying this TCR beta chain was seen more than once but under ten times. Using its own MiXCR run on the 5' RACE reads, TCRdb lists one record per CDR3 protein. Counted here are about 140,000 distinct CDR3 sequences, roughly 19% occurring once; the ten biggest clones make up 2% to 2.5%. The CDR3 is 16 amino acids. Germline CDR1 SGHVS, CDR2 FNYEAQ. The J segment lost 4 bases and the V segment lost 2 bases, leaving 3 bases of the junction unmatched. The source of the sample is a study of T-cell memory formation after mild COVID-19. Study as a whole: Clusters were largely donor specific.

The receptor was isolated from an adult woman who had mild COVID-19 (a few samples of this study predate the infection). Cell type and time point are not known. The chain is built from TRBV7-6 and TRBJ2-2; TRBD2 aligns across 11 bases. The sample consisted of PBMCs or a T cell subset sorted from them (not recorded which). CDR3 residues: CASSLPTSGVTGELFF. The CDR3 DNA reads TGTGCCAGCAGCTTACCGACTAGCGGGGTCACCGGGGAGCTGTTTTTT.